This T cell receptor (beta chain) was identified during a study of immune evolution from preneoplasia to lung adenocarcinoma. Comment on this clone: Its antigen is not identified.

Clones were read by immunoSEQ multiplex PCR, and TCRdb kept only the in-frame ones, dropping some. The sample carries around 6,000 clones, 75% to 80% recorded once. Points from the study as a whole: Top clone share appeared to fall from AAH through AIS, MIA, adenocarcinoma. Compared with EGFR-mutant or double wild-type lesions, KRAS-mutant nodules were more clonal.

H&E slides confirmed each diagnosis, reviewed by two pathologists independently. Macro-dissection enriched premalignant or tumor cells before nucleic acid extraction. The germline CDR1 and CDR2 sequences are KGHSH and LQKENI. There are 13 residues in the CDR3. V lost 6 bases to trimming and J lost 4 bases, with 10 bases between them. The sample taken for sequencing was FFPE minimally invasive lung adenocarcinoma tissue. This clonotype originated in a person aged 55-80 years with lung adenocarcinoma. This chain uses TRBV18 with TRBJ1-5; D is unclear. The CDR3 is CASSPGLNQPQHF. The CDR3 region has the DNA TGTGCCAGCTCGCCAGGTTTGAATCAGCCCCAGCATTTT.